This T cell receptor (beta chain) was retrieved from a study of shared clonotypes between healthy human individuals. How the authors handled the data: With immunoSEQ giving junction-only sequences and no quality scores, filtering differed. TCRdb keeps only in-frame clones here, not all; method: immunoSEQ multiplex PCR. D and trimming come from the DNA, and the V and J calls and clone size come from that table. The data contain about 680,000 clones, around 73% of them seen just once; the ten biggest clones take up 1.5% to 2%. V shed 6 bases and J 6 bases; nucleotides not matched to a gene: 11. Germline lookup yields CDR1 SNHLY and CDR2 FYNNEI. The CDR3 extends over 15 amino acids.

This sequence was found in a woman aged 30 to 39 in good health. The J gene is TRBJ2-7, the V gene TRBV2; TRBD2 aligns across 10 bases. The sequenced sample consisted of memory CD4+ T cells sorted from blood. The subset: CD45RA-negative fraction. The CDR3 loop is CASRLGAGGPGEQYF. As DNA, the CDR3 is TGTGCCAGCAGGTTAGGAGCGGGAGGGCCGGGCGAGCAGTACTTC. The complete variable domain, with remaining parts taken from reference TRBV2 and TRBJ2-7, reads EPEVTQTPSHQVTQMGQEVILRCVPISNHLYFYWYRQILGQKVEFLVSFYNNEISEKSEIFDDQFSVERPDGSNFTLKIRSTKLEDSAMYFCASRLGAGGPGEQYFGPGTRLTVT.